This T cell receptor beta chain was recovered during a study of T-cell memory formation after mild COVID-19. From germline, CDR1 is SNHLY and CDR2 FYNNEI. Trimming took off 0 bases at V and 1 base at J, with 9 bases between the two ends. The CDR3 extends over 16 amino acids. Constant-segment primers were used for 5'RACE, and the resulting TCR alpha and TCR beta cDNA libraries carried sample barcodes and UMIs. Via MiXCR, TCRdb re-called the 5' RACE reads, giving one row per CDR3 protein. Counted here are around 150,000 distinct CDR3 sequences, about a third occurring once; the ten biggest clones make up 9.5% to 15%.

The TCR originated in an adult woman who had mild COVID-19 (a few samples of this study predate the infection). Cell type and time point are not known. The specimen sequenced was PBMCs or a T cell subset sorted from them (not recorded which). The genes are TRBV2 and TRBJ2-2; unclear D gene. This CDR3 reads CASSEAGFVNTGELFF. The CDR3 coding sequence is TGTGCCAGCAGTGAAGCAGGCTTTGTGAACACCGGGGAGCTGTTTTTT.